The rows below give T cell receptor beta chains drawn from one sample of a study of blood T cell repertoires in COVID-19. Repertoires were generated with immunoSEQ multiplex PCR, while TCRdb's copy carries only in-frame clones and drops some. The data show more than 250,000 clones, 90% seen once. The sample consisted of peripheral blood. Receptors were obtained from a woman aged 50 to 65 with COVID-19, enrolled during active disease. The CDR3 runs from the conserved cysteine through the conserved F or W. The order of the fields is CDR3 DNA, CDR3 protein, V gene, J gene, clone size, D gene. A D gene is named only where the DNA matches it firmly. Size is stated for part of the rows, as once, few or many counts, or as a class when the clone is expanded.

CDR3nt: TGTGCCAGTATCTCCGGGACAAGCGCCAAAGATAATGAAAAACTGTTTTTT; CDR3aa: CASISGTSAKDNEKLFF; v_gene: TRBV19; j_gene: TRBJ1-4; abundance: once; d_gene: .
CDR3nt: TGTGCCAGTAGTTTGTCCAGCTCTGGGGCCAACGTCCTGACTTTC; CDR3aa: CASSLSSSGANVLTF; v_gene: TRBV19; j_gene: TRBJ2-6; abundance: .; d_gene: .
CDR3nt: TGTGCCAGCAGCTTCCTGGACAGCGATCCCTACAATGAGCAGTTCTTC; CDR3aa: CASSFLDSDPYNEQFF; v_gene: TRBV5-6; j_gene: TRBJ2-1; abundance: .; d_gene: .
CDR3nt: TGTGCCAGCAGTGATAATTGGGCCCTGGCCAATGAGCAGTTCTTC; CDR3aa: CASSDNWALANEQFF; v_gene: TRBV6-1; j_gene: TRBJ2-1; abundance: .; d_gene: .
CDR3nt: TGCGCCAGCACCACCACAGGGGCCCACTATGGCTACACCTTC; CDR3aa: CASTTTGAHYGYTF; v_gene: TRBV5-1; j_gene: TRBJ1-2; abundance: .; d_gene: TRBD1
CDR3nt: TGCGCCAGCAGCCCAACTCCGACAGGGACCTACGAGCAGTACTTC; CDR3aa: CASSPTPTGTYEQYF; v_gene: TRBV4-1; j_gene: TRBJ2-7; abundance: .; d_gene: TRBD1
CDR3nt: TGTGCCAGCAGCTTAGTGGGAACTAGCGTTTACAATGAGCAGTTCTTC; CDR3aa: CASSLVGTSVYNEQFF; v_gene: TRBV11-2; j_gene: TRBJ2-1; abundance: .; d_gene: TRBD2
CDR3nt: TGTGCCAGCAGGGCAGGACTAGCGGTCCCAGAGACCCAGTACTTC; CDR3aa: CASRAGLAVPETQYF; v_gene: TRBV2; j_gene: TRBJ2-5; abundance: .; d_gene: TRBD2
CDR3nt: TGTGCCAGCAGTGAAATTGGGCTGAGTTATATGGAGCAGTTCTTC; CDR3aa: CASSEIGLSYMEQFF; v_gene: TRBV6-1; j_gene: TRBJ2-1; abundance: .; d_gene: .
CDR3nt: TGCGCCAGCAGCGGTACTGGGACAGGCAGCAATCAGCCCCAGCATTTT; CDR3aa: CASSGTGTGSNQPQHF; v_gene: TRBV4-1; j_gene: TRBJ1-5; abundance: .; d_gene: TRBD1
CDR3nt: TGTGCCAGCAGCTTATGGGGGACAAAGTGGGGGCTCCCTGGTGGCTACACCTTC; CDR3aa: CASSLWGTKWGLPGGYTF; v_gene: TRBV7-2; j_gene: TRBJ1-2; abundance: .; d_gene: .
CDR3nt: TGTGCCAGCAGCTTAGTGCAGGGAACCTACGAGCAGTACTTC; CDR3aa: CASSLVQGTYEQYF; v_gene: TRBV7-8; j_gene: TRBJ2-7; abundance: .; d_gene: .
CDR3nt: TGTGCCATCAGTGAGTTGGAGGGGAACACTGAAGCTTTCTTT; CDR3aa: CAISELEGNTEAFF; v_gene: TRBV10-3; j_gene: TRBJ1-1; abundance: .; d_gene: .
CDR3nt: TGTGCCAGCAGCTTAGCAGGCACTGAGCAGTTCTTC; CDR3aa: CASSLAGTEQFF; v_gene: TRBV11-2; j_gene: TRBJ2-1; abundance: .; d_gene: .
CDR3nt: TGTGCCAGCAGCTCCTCGTACAGGGGTCCGAGCCAGTACTTC; CDR3aa: CASSSSYRGPSQYF; v_gene: TRBV11-3; j_gene: TRBJ2-5; abundance: .; d_gene: TRBD1
CDR3nt: TGTGCCAGTAGTGGTGGGCATTTGAACACCGGGGAGCTGTTTTTT; CDR3aa: CASSGGHLNTGELFF; v_gene: TRBV19; j_gene: TRBJ2-2; abundance: .; d_gene: .
CDR3nt: TGTGCCAGCAGCCAAGAAACCCTAGCGGGTGAGACCCAGTACTTC; CDR3aa: CASSQETLAGETQYF; v_gene: TRBV3-1/TRBV3-2; j_gene: TRBJ2-5; abundance: .; d_gene: TRBD2
CDR3nt: TGCGCCAGCAGCTTGGCCAGGACAGGGAGTTCCTACAATGAGCAGTTCTTC; CDR3aa: CASSLARTGSSYNEQFF; v_gene: TRBV5-1; j_gene: TRBJ2-1; abundance: once; d_gene: TRBD1
CDR3nt: TGTGCCAGCAGTTTCAGGAATGGGGGCTCGCAAGACGAGCAGTACTTC; CDR3aa: CASSFRNGGSQDEQYF; v_gene: TRBV27; j_gene: TRBJ2-7; abundance: .; d_gene: .
CDR3nt: TGTGCCAGCAGGAGGACAGTGAACACTGAAGCTTTCTTT; CDR3aa: CASRRTVNTEAFF; v_gene: TRBV11-3; j_gene: TRBJ1-1; abundance: .; d_gene: .
CDR3nt: TGTGCCAGCAGCTCAGGACTAGTATCTCTTCTGGGACTCTCTCTCTACTTC; CDR3aa: CASSSGLVSLLGLSLYF; v_gene: TRBV11-2; j_gene: TRBJ2-7; abundance: .; d_gene: TRBD2
CDR3nt: TGTGCCAGCAGCTTCGGATACGATAGGGGTGCTGAAGCTTTCTTT; CDR3aa: CASSFGYDRGAEAFF; v_gene: TRBV7-9; j_gene: TRBJ1-1; abundance: .; d_gene: .
CDR3nt: TGTGCCAGCAGTTGCTCGCGGGGGGGTGGGACCCAGTACTTC; CDR3aa: CASSCSRGGGTQYF; v_gene: TRBV6-5; j_gene: TRBJ2-5; abundance: .; d_gene: TRBD2
CDR3nt: TGTGCCAGTAGCGTCTCCGGGACTAGCGGGAGCGGCTACAATGAGCAGTTCTTC; CDR3aa: CASSVSGTSGSGYNEQFF; v_gene: TRBV19; j_gene: TRBJ2-1; abundance: .; d_gene: TRBD2
CDR3nt: TGTGCCAGCAGCTCCGGACTGCGAGGGTACGAGACCCAGTACTTC; CDR3aa: CASSSGLRGYETQYF; v_gene: TRBV2; j_gene: TRBJ2-5; abundance: once; d_gene: .
CDR3nt: TGTGCCAGCAGCCGTAGAGCGACAGCTACAGATACGCAGTATTTT; CDR3aa: CASSRRATATDTQYF; v_gene: TRBV5-8; j_gene: TRBJ2-3; abundance: .; d_gene: .
CDR3nt: TGTGCCAGTAGTGCTCAGGGGTTAGGGGAGACCCAGTACTTC; CDR3aa: CASSAQGLGETQYF; v_gene: TRBV19; j_gene: TRBJ2-5; abundance: .; d_gene: .
CDR3nt: TGTGCCAGCACCAAAGGGGGACTAGCGTCAACCTACGAGCAGTACTTC; CDR3aa: CASTKGGLASTYEQYF; v_gene: TRBV5-4; j_gene: TRBJ2-7; abundance: .; d_gene: TRBD2
CDR3nt: TGCGCCAGCAGTCAATCCGAGAGCTACGAGCAGTACTTC; CDR3aa: CASSQSESYEQYF; v_gene: TRBV23-1; j_gene: TRBJ2-7; abundance: .; d_gene: .
CDR3nt: TGTGCCACCAGCAGAGATAGCGCCGTAAGCACAGATACGCAGTATTTT; CDR3aa: CATSRDSAVSTDTQYF; v_gene: TRBV15; j_gene: TRBJ2-3; abundance: .; d_gene: .
CDR3nt: TGTGCCAGCAGCTACCCTCGAGGCAACTCCTACGAGCAGTACTTC; CDR3aa: CASSYPRGNSYEQYF; v_gene: TRBV5-4; j_gene: TRBJ2-7; abundance: .; d_gene: .
CDR3nt: TGTGCCAGTAGTATGTCCTATAGCTCCTACAATGAGCAGTTCTTC; CDR3aa: CASSMSYSSYNEQFF; v_gene: TRBV19; j_gene: TRBJ2-1; abundance: .; d_gene: .
CDR3nt: TGTGCCAGCAGCTCCTCCTTACTAGCGGGAACCGGCTTGGAGCAGTTCTTC; CDR3aa: CASSSSLLAGTGLEQFF; v_gene: TRBV13; j_gene: TRBJ2-1; abundance: .; d_gene: TRBD2
CDR3nt: TGCAGCGCATCATTTCCCAAGACAGGGGAGGTCGGAAAACTGTTTTTT; CDR3aa: CSASFPKTGEVGKLFF; v_gene: TRBV29-1; j_gene: TRBJ1-4; abundance: .; d_gene: TRBD1
CDR3nt: TGTGCCAGCAGCCAAACGACAGGGTTGATGGACACTGAAGCTTTCTTT; CDR3aa: CASSQTTGLMDTEAFF; v_gene: TRBV5-5; j_gene: TRBJ1-1; abundance: .; d_gene: TRBD1
CDR3nt: TGTGCCATCAGTCCCAGGGGTGGGGAGACCCAGTACTTC; CDR3aa: CAISPRGGETQYF; v_gene: TRBV10-3; j_gene: TRBJ2-5; abundance: .; d_gene: .
CDR3nt: TGTGCCAGCAGTCAACCGGGACTAGCGGGATACGAGCAGTACTTC; CDR3aa: CASSQPGLAGYEQYF; v_gene: TRBV6-5; j_gene: TRBJ2-7; abundance: .; d_gene: TRBD2
CDR3nt: TGTGCCAGCAGCTTAGCCTTACCGGGACAGGGCTACAATGAGCAGTTCTTC; CDR3aa: CASSLALPGQGYNEQFF; v_gene: TRBV11-2; j_gene: TRBJ2-1; abundance: once; d_gene: TRBD1
CDR3nt: TGTGCCAGCAGCCCCCCCAGGGGGCAGGGCAATGAGCAGTTCTTC; CDR3aa: CASSPPRGQGNEQFF; v_gene: TRBV3-1/TRBV3-2; j_gene: TRBJ2-1; abundance: .; d_gene: TRBD1
CDR3nt: TGCAGTGCTAGTGGGGTCGACAGGGGGAGTTTCGAAAAACTGTTTTTT; CDR3aa: CSASGVDRGSFEKLFF; v_gene: TRBV20-1; j_gene: TRBJ1-4; abundance: .; d_gene: TRBD1
CDR3nt: TGCGCCAGCAGCGCCGGGACAGGGGTCTCACCCCTCCACTTT; CDR3aa: CASSAGTGVSPLHF; v_gene: TRBV10-1; j_gene: TRBJ1-6; abundance: .; d_gene: TRBD1
CDR3nt: TGTGCCAGCAGTTCAGCCGGGACAGTCTACGAGCAGTACTTC; CDR3aa: CASSSAGTVYEQYF; v_gene: TRBV27; j_gene: TRBJ2-7; abundance: .; d_gene: TRBD1